Listed below are T cell receptor beta chains from one sample, sequenced in a study of blood T cell repertoires in COVID-19. The assay was immunoSEQ multiplex PCR, and TCRdb's table has in-frame clones only and misses some. The sample has about 300,000 clones; roughly nine tenths are singletons. Sequenced sample: peripheral blood. These receptors all come from a woman in her thirties with COVID-19, enrolled during active disease. CDR3s include the opening cysteine and the closing phenylalanine or tryptophan. D genes are given only for firm matches. Clone size is given for some rows only: seen once, a few or many times, or a class if the clone is expanded.

j_call v_call d_call clone_size cdr3_aa cdr3_nt
TRBJ1-2 TRBV4-1 TRBD1 . CASSSQGGYTF TGCGCCAGCAGCTCACAGGGGGGCTACACCTTC
TRBJ2-5 TRBV4-1 . . CASSRGTGHDQETQYF TGCGCCAGCAGCCGAGGCACGGGACACGACCAAGAGACCCAGTACTTC
TRBJ2-5 TRBV5-4 TRBD2 once CASRSGTSVETQYF TGTGCCAGCAGGTCCGGGACTAGCGTAGAGACCCAGTACTTC
TRBJ1-5 TRBV6-1 TRBD1 . CASSERQGQQNQPQHF TGTGCCAGCAGTGAAAGACAGGGACAGCAAAATCAGCCCCAGCATTTT
TRBJ1-2 TRBV30 . once CAWRGMVLAPSGPSYGYTF TGTGCCTGGAGGGGCATGGTGCTGGCCCCGAGCGGCCCCAGCTATGGCTACACCTTC
TRBJ2-1 TRBV24-1 TRBD1 once CATSEPRGTGNYNEQFF TGTGCCACCAGTGAGCCGCGGGGGACAGGGAACTACAATGAGCAGTTCTTC
TRBJ1-2 TRBV19 TRBD1 . CAARRTTGVGYTF TGTGCCGCCAGAAGAACGACAGGGGTCGGCTACACCTTC
TRBJ1-2 TRBV5-5 TRBD1 . CASSLGRQGAWYGYTF TGTGCCAGCAGCTTAGGGCGACAGGGGGCATGGTATGGCTACACCTTC
TRBJ2-7 TRBV29-1 . once CSVVETGPYEQYF TGCAGCGTTGTTGAGACAGGCCCCTACGAGCAGTACTTC
TRBJ1-1 TRBV2 . . CASSPIENTEAFF TGTGCCAGCAGCCCTATAGAGAACACTGAAGCTTTCTTT
TRBJ1-1 TRBV5-4 TRBD1 . CASSTRDRGRGAEAFF TGTGCCAGCAGCACCCGGGACAGGGGGCGGGGGGCTGAAGCTTTCTTT
TRBJ2-5 TRBV7-9 . once CASSLAGAQETQYF TGTGCCAGCAGCTTAGCAGGGGCACAAGAGACCCAGTACTTC
TRBJ1-1 TRBV24-1 TRBD1 . CATRGRGDTEAFF TGTGCCACCAGGGGCAGGGGGGATACTGAAGCTTTCTTT
TRBJ1-4 TRBV6-1 . . CASSEAPVGATNEKLFF TGTGCCAGCAGTGAAGCGCCCGTAGGAGCAACTAATGAAAAACTGTTTTTT
TRBJ1-5 TRBV5-1 TRBD1 . CASSEGQGINQPQHF TGCGCCAGCAGCGAGGGACAGGGGATAAATCAGCCCCAGCATTTT
TRBJ2-7 TRBV15 . . CATSRGVEVPYEQYF TGTGCCACCAGCAGAGGGGTGGAGGTCCCCTACGAGCAGTACTTC
TRBJ2-5 TRBV30 TRBD2 . CARGRGGETQYF TGTGCCCGTGGGCGGGGAGGGGAGACCCAGTACTTC
TRBJ1-4 TRBV5-1 . . CASSLVTPMKNEKLFF TGCGCCAGCAGCTTGGTTACACCCATGAAGAATGAAAAACTGTTTTTT
TRBJ2-1 TRBV6-4 TRBD2 . CASSPGTSGDYNEQFF TGTGCCAGCAGCCCTGGGACTAGCGGGGACTACAATGAGCAGTTCTTC
TRBJ1-3 TRBV5-1 . . CASSLVSNGNTIYF TGCGCCAGCAGCTTGGTTAGCAACGGAAACACCATATATTTT
TRBJ1-1 TRBV6-5 . . CASSPTGLEAFF TGTGCCAGCAGCCCGACAGGACTTGAAGCTTTCTTT
TRBJ1-4 TRBV7-3 . . CASSLLVWGRHKATNEKLFF TGTGCCAGCAGCTTATTGGTCTGGGGGCGGCACAAAGCAACTAATGAAAAACTGTTTTTT
TRBJ2-3 TRBV5-1 . . CASSFGTPADTQYF TGCGCCAGCAGTTTCGGGACACCAGCAGATACGCAGTATTTT
TRBJ1-5 TRBV15 TRBD1 . CATSRDEQGAGPQHF TGTGCCACCAGCAGAGATGAACAGGGGGCAGGGCCCCAGCATTTT
TRBJ1-2 TRBV7-2 . once CASSYVREGYTF TGTGCCAGCAGCTATGTTCGGGAAGGCTACACCTTC
TRBJ1-1 TRBV5-5 . . CASSFGASTEAFF TGTGCCAGCAGCTTTGGGGCCTCCACTGAAGCTTTCTTT
TRBJ2-2 TRBV3-1/TRBV3-2 . . CASSQDLFVTGELFF TGTGCCAGCAGCCAAGACCTCTTTGTCACCGGGGAGCTGTTTTTT
TRBJ2-1 TRBV11-2 TRBD2 . CASSLERGANEQFF TGTGCCAGCAGCTTAGAGCGGGGGGCCAATGAGCAGTTCTTC
TRBJ1-3 TRBV5-1 . . CASSFEGQGSYVGSRSSGNTIYF TGCGCCAGCAGCTTTGAGGGGCAGGGGTCCTATGTCGGATCGCGTAGCTCTGGAAACACCATATATTTT